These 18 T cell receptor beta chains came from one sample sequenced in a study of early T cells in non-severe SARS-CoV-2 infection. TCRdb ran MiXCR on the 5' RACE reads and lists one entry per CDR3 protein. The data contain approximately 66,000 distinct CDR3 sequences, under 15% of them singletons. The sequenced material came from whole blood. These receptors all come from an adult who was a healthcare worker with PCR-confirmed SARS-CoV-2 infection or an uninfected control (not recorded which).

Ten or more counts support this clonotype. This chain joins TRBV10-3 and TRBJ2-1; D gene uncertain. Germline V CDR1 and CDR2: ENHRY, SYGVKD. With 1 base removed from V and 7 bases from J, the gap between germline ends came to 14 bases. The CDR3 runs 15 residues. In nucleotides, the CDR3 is TGTGCCATCAGTGAGTGGGATAGGCGGAATAATGAGCAGTTCTTC. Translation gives CAISEWDRRNNEQFF.

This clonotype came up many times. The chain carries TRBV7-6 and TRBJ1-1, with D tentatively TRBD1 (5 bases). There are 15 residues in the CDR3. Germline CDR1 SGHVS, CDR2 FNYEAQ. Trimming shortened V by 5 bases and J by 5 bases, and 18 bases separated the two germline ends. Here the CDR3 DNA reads TGTGCCAGCAGCCTAGAAGCCGGAAAGGGGACTGAAGCTTTCTTT. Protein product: CASSLEAGKGTEAFF. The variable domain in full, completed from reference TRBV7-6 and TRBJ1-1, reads GAGVSQSPRYKVTKRGQDVALRCDPISGHVSLYWYRQALGQGPEFLTYFNYEAQQDKSGLPNDRFSAERPEGSISTLTIQRTEQRDSAMYRCASSLEAGKGTEAFFGQGTRLTVV.

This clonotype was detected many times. DNA for the CDR3: TGCGCCAGCAGCCCCTCTAGCGGGAGGACGTACGAGCAGTACTTC. Protein product: CASSPSSGRTYEQYF. The J gene is TRBJ2-7, the V gene TRBV5-1, with 11 bases aligning to TRBD2. CDR1 is SGHRS and CDR2 is YFSETQ in the germline V gene. J was trimmed by 4 bases and V by 4 bases; bases with no gene match: 7. This CDR3 has 15 amino acids.

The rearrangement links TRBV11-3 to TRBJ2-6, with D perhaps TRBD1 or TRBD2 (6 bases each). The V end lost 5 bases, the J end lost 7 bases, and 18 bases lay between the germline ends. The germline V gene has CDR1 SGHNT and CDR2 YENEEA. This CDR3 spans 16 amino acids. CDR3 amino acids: CASSRTGRGLANVLTF. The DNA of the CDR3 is TGTGCCAGCAGCCGAACAGGGCGTGGACTAGCCAACGTCCTGACTTTC.

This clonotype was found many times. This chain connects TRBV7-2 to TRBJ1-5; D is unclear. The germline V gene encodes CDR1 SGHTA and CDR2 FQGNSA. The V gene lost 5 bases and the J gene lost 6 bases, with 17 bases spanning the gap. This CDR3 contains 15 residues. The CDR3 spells CASSTGSGGGQPQHF. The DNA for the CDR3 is TGTGCCAGCAGCACCGGCAGCGGAGGTGGTCAGCCCCAGCATTTT.

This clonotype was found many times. In DNA form, the CDR3 reads TGCAGCGTTGATTATGGAGCAGGCAGGGGGATCACCGGGGAGCTGTTTTTT. Residues: CSVDYGAGRGITGELFF. The chain carries TRBV29-1 and TRBJ2-2, with 7 positions matching TRBD1. Germline V gene lookup returns CDR1 SQVTM and CDR2 ANQGSEA. CDR3 length: 17 residues. Germline trimming cut 3 bases from V and 4 bases from J; bases unmatched to any gene: 14.

The CDR3, as DNA: TGTGCCAGCACCCCCGACGGGACACACTACAATGAGCAGTTCTTC. Translating gives CASTPDGTHYNEQFF. V is TRBV6-2 or TRBV6-3 and J is TRBJ2-1, with a possible D match to TRBD1 (6 bases). The germline CDR1 and CDR2 sequences are MNHEY and SVGEGT. V lost 7 bases to trimming and J lost 3 bases, with 16 bases between them. The CDR3 contains 15 residues.

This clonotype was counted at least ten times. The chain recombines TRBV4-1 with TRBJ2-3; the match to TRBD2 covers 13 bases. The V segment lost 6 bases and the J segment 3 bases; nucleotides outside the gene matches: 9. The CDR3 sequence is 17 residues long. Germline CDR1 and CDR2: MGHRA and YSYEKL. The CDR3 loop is CASRPTGLAGRTDTQYF. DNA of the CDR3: TGCGCCAGCAGACCTACGGGACTAGCGGGGCGGACAGATACGCAGTATTTT.

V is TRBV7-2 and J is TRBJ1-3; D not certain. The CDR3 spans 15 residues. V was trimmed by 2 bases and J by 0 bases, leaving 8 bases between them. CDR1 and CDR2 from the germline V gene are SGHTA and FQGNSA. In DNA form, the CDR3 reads TGTGCCAGCAGCTTATCCGCAAACTCTGGAAACACCATATATTTT. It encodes CASSLSANSGNTIYF.

This CDR3 reads CASSYWTGENYGYTF. The CDR3 coding sequence is TGTGCCAGCAGTTACTGGACAGGGGAAAACTATGGCTACACCTTC. This chain joins TRBV6-5 and TRBJ1-2; 9 nucleotides align to TRBD1. The trim removed 1 base at V and 2 bases at J, leaving 2 bases unmatched. CDR1 and CDR2 (germline): MNHEY, SVGAGI. CDR3 length: 15 amino acids.

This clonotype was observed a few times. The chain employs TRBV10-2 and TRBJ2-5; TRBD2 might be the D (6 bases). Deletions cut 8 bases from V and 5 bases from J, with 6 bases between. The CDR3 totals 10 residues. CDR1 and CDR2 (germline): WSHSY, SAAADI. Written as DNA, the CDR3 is TGCGCCAGCGGGGGGGAGACCCAGTACTTC. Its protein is CASGGETQYF.

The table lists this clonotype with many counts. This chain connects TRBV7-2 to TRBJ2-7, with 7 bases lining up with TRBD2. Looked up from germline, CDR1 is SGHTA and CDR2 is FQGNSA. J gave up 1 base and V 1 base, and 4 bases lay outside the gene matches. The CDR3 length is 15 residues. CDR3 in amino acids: CASSLDGGSSYEQYF. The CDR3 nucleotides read TGTGCCAGCAGCTTAGATGGCGGGAGTTCCTACGAGCAGTACTTC.

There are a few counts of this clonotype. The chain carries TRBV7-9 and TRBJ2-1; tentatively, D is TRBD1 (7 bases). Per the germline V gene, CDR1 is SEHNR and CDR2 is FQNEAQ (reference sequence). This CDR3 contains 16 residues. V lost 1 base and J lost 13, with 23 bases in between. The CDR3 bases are TGTGCCAGCAGCTTAGAGCTCTCCCCAGGGGGGAAGGGACAGTTCTTC. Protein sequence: CASSLELSPGGKGQFF. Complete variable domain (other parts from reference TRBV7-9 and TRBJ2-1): DTGVSQNPRHKITKRGQNVTFRCDPISEHNRLYWYRQTLGQGPEFLTYFQNEAQLEKSRLLSDRFSAERPKGSFSTLEIQRTEQGDSAMYLCASSLELSPGGKGQFFGPGTRLTVL.

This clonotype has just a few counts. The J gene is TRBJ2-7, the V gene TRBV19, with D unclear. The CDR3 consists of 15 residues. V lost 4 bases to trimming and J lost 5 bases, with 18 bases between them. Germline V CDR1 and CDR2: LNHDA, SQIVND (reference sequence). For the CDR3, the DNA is TGTGCCAGTAGTAGTCAAGCCTCATTTACGAACGAGCAGTACTTC. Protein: CASSSQASFTNEQYF.

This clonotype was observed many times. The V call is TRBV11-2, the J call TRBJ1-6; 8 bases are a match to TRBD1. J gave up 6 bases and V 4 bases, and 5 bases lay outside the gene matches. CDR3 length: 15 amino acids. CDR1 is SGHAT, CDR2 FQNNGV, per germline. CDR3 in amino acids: CASSSPGQVNSPLHF. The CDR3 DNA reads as TGTGCCAGCAGCTCACCGGGACAGGTTAATTCACCCCTCCACTTT.

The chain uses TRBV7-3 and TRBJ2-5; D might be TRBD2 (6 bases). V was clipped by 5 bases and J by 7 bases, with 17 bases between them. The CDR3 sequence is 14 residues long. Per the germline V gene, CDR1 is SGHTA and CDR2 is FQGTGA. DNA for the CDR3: TGTGCCAGCAGCATGGGACTCAGTCAGGGGACCCAGTACTTC. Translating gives CASSMGLSQGTQYF. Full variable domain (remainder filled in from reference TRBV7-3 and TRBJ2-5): GAGVSQTPSNKVTEKGKYVELRCDPISGHTALYWYRQSLGQGPEFLIYFQGTGAADDSGLPNDRFFAVRPEGSVSTLKIQRTERGDSAVYLCASSMGLSQGTQYFGPGTRLLVL.

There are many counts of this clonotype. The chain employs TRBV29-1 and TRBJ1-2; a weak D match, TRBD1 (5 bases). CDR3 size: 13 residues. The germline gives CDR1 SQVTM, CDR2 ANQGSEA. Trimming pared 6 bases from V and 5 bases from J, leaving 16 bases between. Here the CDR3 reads CSVALGPGYGYTF. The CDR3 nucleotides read TGCAGCGTGGCCCTAGGGCCAGGGTATGGCTACACCTTC.

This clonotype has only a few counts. This chain's CDR3 is CASSEGREKLFF. As DNA, the CDR3 is TGCGCCAGCAGTGAGGGGCGTGAAAAACTGTTTTTT. The chain couples TRBV10-2 to TRBJ1-4; D gene uncertain. The CDR3 is 12 residues long. Germline V gene lookup returns CDR1 WSHSY and CDR2 SAAADI. V was clipped by 2 bases and J by 7 bases, with 5 bases between them.